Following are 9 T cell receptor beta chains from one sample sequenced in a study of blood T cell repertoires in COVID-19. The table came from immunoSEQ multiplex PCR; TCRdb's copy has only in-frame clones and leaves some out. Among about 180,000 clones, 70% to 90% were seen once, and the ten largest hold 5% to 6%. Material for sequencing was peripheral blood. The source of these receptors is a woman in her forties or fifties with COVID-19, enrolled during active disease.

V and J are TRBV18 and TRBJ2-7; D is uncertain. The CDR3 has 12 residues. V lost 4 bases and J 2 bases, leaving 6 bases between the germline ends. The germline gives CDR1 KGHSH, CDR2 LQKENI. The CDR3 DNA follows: TGTGCCAGCTCACAAACAGCCTACGAGCAGTACTTC. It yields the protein CASSQTAYEQYF.

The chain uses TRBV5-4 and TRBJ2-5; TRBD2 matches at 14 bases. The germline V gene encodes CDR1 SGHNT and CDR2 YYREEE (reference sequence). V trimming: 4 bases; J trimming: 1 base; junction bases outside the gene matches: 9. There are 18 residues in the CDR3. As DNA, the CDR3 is TGTGCCAGCAGCCAAGGACTAGCGGGGGGCCCTTTCCAAGAGACCCAGTACTTC. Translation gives CASSQGLAGGPFQETQYF.

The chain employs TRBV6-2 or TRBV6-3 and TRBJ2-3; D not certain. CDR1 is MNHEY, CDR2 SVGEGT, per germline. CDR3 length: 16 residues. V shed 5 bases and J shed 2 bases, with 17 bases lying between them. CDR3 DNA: TGTGCCAGCAGTCCCGGAGTCAGACCATTCACAGATACGCAGTATTTT. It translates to CASSPGVRPFTDTQYF.

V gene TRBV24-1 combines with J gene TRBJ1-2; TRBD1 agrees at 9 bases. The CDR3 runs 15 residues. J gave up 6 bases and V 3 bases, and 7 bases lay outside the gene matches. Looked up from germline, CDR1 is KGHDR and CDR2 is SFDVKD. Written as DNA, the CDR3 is TGTGCCACCAGTGATCCGAAACAGGGGGCTGATGGCTACACCTTC. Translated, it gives CATSDPKQGADGYTF.

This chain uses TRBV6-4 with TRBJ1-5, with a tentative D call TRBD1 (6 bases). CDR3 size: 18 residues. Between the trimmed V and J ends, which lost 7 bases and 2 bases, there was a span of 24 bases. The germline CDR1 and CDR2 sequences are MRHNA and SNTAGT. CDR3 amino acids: CASTTHRALSRGNQPQHF. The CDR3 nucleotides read TGTGCCAGCACTACACACAGGGCTCTCTCCAGGGGCAATCAGCCCCAGCATTTT.

CDR3 protein: CASSLRGAPYEQYF. The CDR3 DNA reads TGTGCCAGCAGTTTACGCGGGGCCCCCTACGAGCAGTACTTC. The chain recombines TRBV27 with TRBJ2-7, with D possibly TRBD2 on 6 matching bases. The CDR3 length is 14 residues. The germline gives CDR1 MNHEY, CDR2 SMNVEV (reference sequence). V was cut by 2 bases and J by 2 bases, with 10 bases left in between.

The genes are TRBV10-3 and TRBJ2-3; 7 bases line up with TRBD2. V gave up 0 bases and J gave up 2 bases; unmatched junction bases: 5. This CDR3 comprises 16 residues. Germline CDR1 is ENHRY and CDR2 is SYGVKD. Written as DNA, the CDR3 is TGTGCCATCAGTGAGTCTCGGACTAGGGACACAGATACGCAGTATTTT. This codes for CAISESRTRDTDTQYF.

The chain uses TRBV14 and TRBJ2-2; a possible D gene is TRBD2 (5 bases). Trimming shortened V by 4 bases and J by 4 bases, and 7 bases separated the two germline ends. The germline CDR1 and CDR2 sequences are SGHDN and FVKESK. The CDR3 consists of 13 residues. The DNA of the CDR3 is TGTGCCAGCAGCCCACGGGGCACCGGGGAGCTGTTTTTT. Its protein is CASSPRGTGELFF.

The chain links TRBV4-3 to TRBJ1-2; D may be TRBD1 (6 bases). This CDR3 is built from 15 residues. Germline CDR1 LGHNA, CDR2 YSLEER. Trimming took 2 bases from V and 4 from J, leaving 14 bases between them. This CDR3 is CASSQSGQGSYGYTF. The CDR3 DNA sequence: TGCGCCAGCAGCCAATCGGGCCAGGGGAGCTATGGCTACACCTTC.